Following are 5 T cell receptor beta chains from one sample sequenced in a study of CD8+ T cells in alopecia areata. Samples from alopecia areata patients were lesional scalp punch biopsies and peripheral blood. The sequencing template was cDNA reverse transcribed from extracted RNA. The protocol was immunoSEQ multiplex PCR, while the TCRdb copy is restricted to in-frame clones and leaves out a portion. The data hold some 7,500 clones, with approximately 71% observed a single time. The material was skin, obtained at week 0. These receptors all come from a human donor with alopecia areata.

The chain combines TRBV7-6 with TRBJ2-7; 7 nucleotides line up with TRBD1. V was clipped by 2 bases and J by 3 bases; unmatched bases: 4. This CDR3 contains 14 residues. Germline V lookup: CDR1 SGHVS, CDR2 FNYEAQ. The CDR3 DNA reads as TGTGCCAGCAGCTTAATTGCAGGGGGCTACGAGCAGTACTTC. Translated: CASSLIAGGYEQYF.

This rearrangement joins TRBV11-3 to TRBJ2-1; 10 bases line up with TRBD2. Germline V gene sequence: CDR1 SGHNT, CDR2 YENEEA. The CDR3 is made up of 13 amino acids. V gave up 4 bases and J gave up 12 bases; unmatched junction bases: 6. The DNA of the CDR3 is TGTGCCAGCAGCTCGGAGCGGGGGGGATCGCAGTTCTTC. Translating gives CASSSERGGSQFF.

This clone came up a few times. This chain links TRBV2 with TRBJ2-2, with a weak D call TRBD2 (6 bases). The CDR3 is 12 amino acids. Germline CDR1 is SNHLY and CDR2 is FYNNEI. CDR3 sequence: CARRVNTGELFF. In nucleotides, the CDR3 is TGTGCGAGGAGGGTGAACACCGGGGAGCTGTTTTTT.

The chain couples TRBV10-1 to TRBJ2-7; D might be TRBD2 (6 bases). The CDR3 has 13 amino acids. Trimming cost V 3 bases and J 5 bases, with 11 bases left between them. In germline, CDR1 is WNHNN, CDR2 SYGVQD (reference sequence). This CDR3 is CASSEGRRDEQYF. In nucleotides, the CDR3 is TGCGCCAGCAGTGAAGGTCGGAGGGACGAGCAGTACTTC.

The chain carries TRBV19 and TRBJ1-4; D gene unclear. Germline CDR1 is LNHDA and CDR2 is SQIVND (reference sequence). The length of the CDR3 is 12 residues. V was shortened by 6 bases and J by 5 bases, with 7 bases between the two germline ends. CDR3 region: CASSKINEKLFF. The CDR3 DNA reads as TGTGCCAGTAGCAAAATCAATGAAAAACTGTTTTTT.